Each of the 23 T cell receptor beta chains below was sequenced from the same sample in a study of graft-versus-host responses after intestinal transplantation. Only in-frame clones appear in the TCRdb table, and some are missing; sequencing was by immunoSEQ multiplex PCR. The sample has 30,000 to 45,000 clones, 80% to 85% seen once. The sequences come from PBMCs, collected less than 1,400 days after transplant. The source of these receptors is a human patient who received an intestinal transplant, so some T cells may come from the graft donor.

The chain is built from TRBV6-6 and TRBJ2-2; tentative D call: TRBD2 (6 bases). CDR1 is MNHNY and CDR2 is SVGAGI in the germline V gene (reference sequence). Trimming removed 7 bases from V and 4 bases from J, with 7 bases in between. The CDR3 totals 12 residues. The CDR3 sequence is CASMEGTGELFF. In nucleotides, the CDR3 is TGTGCCAGCATGGAGGGCACCGGGGAGCTGTTTTTT.

This clone was observed a few times. The chain has TRBV15 and TRBJ2-1; D possibly matches TRBD1 or TRBD2 (5 bases each). Trimming took 3 bases from V and 2 from J, leaving 8 bases between them. Germline CDR1 LNHNV, CDR2 YYDKDF (reference sequence). The CDR3 has 14 residues. The CDR3 region has the DNA TGTGCCACCAGCAGCAGGGAGCCCTACAATGAGCAGTTCTTC. It translates to CATSSREPYNEQFF. Looking up the rest from reference TRBV15 and TRBJ2-1 gives the full variable domain: DAMVIQNPRYQVTQFGKPVTLSCSQTLNHNVMYWYQQKSSQAPKLLFHYYDKDFNNEADTPDNFQSRRPNTSFCFLDIRSPGLGDTAMYLCATSSREPYNEQFFGPGTRLTVL.

The J gene is TRBJ1-1, the V gene TRBV18; D gene uncertain. Trimming pared 0 bases from V and 1 base from J, leaving 3 bases between. Germline V gives CDR1 KGHSH, CDR2 LQKENI. The CDR3 totals 13 residues. The CDR3 nucleotides are TGTGCCAGCTCACCACCTGGGAACACTGAAGCTTTCTTT. It codes for CASSPPGNTEAFF.

V gene TRBV28 combines with J gene TRBJ2-6; TRBD2 might be the D (6 bases). V was clipped by 4 bases and J by 0 bases, with 19 bases between them. The CDR3 length is 19 residues. Per the germline V gene, CDR1 is MDHEN and CDR2 is SYDVKM. The CDR3 DNA reads TGTGCCAGCAGTTCCGAATCTCATAGCGGTTACTCTGGGGCCAACGTCCTGACTTTC. It specifies CASSSESHSGYSGANVLTF.

The chain recombines TRBV18 with TRBJ2-7, with TRBD1 matching 7 bases. Germline CDR1 is KGHSH and CDR2 is LQKENI. Unmatched junction bases numbered 5, after V lost 3 bases and J lost 3 bases. The CDR3 has 14 residues. CDR3 bases: TGTGCCAGCTCACCTCGGGACAGCGACTACGAGCAGTACTTC. It encodes CASSPRDSDYEQYF.

V is TRBV4-2 and J is TRBJ2-7; TRBD2 matches 9 bases. The CDR3 covers 17 residues. The germline V gene encodes CDR1 LGHNA and CDR2 YNFKEQ. Trimming cost V 5 bases and J 3 bases; bases outside gene matches: 14. CDR3 sequence: CASSFGPSGDPFYEQYF. CDR3 sequence (DNA): TGTGCCAGCAGCTTTGGGCCTAGCGGGGACCCATTCTACGAGCAGTACTTC.

This chain joins TRBV5-4 and TRBJ2-1, with D unresolved. Germline V gene lookup returns CDR1 SGHNT and CDR2 YYREEE (reference sequence). The germline V and J ends were trimmed by 4 bases and 7 bases, with 12 bases remaining between them. CDR3 length equals 13 residues. CDR3 protein: CASSPEWRNEQFF. CDR3 nucleotide sequence: TGTGCCAGCAGCCCCGAATGGCGGAATGAGCAGTTCTTC.

The rearrangement joins TRBV11-2 to TRBJ2-4; a possible D gene is TRBD2 (5 bases). V was clipped by 1 base and J by 9 bases, with 22 bases between them. Germline V gene lookup returns CDR1 SGHAT and CDR2 FQNNGV. The CDR3 length is 17 residues. The CDR3, as DNA: TGTGCCAGCAGCTTAGTTGGTACCAACCTGATAGGGAGCATTCAGTACTTC. Encoded protein: CASSLVGTNLIGSIQYF.

The chain uses TRBV28 and TRBJ2-5, with D tentatively TRBD1 (6 bases). V gave up 6 bases and J gave up 0 bases, with 23 bases separating them. This CDR3 is 18 amino acids long. Germline V gives CDR1 MDHEN, CDR2 SYDVKM. In DNA form, the CDR3 reads TGTGCCAGCAGCCCAAGGTGGGGGCGCCCGAGAGACCAAGAGACCCAGTACTTC. Its protein is CASSPRWGRPRDQETQYF.

J is TRBJ1-2 and V is TRBV6-1; a possible D gene is TRBD1 (5 bases). The CDR3 runs 13 residues. Trimming shortened V by 9 bases and J by 3 bases, and 14 bases separated the two germline ends. Germline V gene sequence: CDR1 MNHNS, CDR2 SASEGT. The CDR3: CASNNRNYYGYTF. The DNA of the CDR3 is TGTGCCAGTAACAACAGGAATTACTATGGCTACACCTTC.

The genes are TRBV7-2 and TRBJ2-7; D call uncertain. Trimming stripped 4 bases from V and 1 base from J, with 11 bases between. The CDR3 spans 14 residues. Germline assignment: CDR1 SGHTA and CDR2 FQGNSA. This chain's CDR3 is CASSYSYSSYEQYF. The CDR3 DNA follows: TGTGCCAGCAGCTATAGTTACTCTTCCTACGAGCAGTACTTC.

V and J are TRBV10-3 and TRBJ1-5, with a weak D call TRBD1 (6 bases). Trimming removed 0 bases from V and 7 bases from J, with 7 bases in between. The CDR3 runs 13 residues. Per germline, CDR1 ENHRY and CDR2 SYGVKD. CDR3 sequence reads: CAISESTGQPQHF. The CDR3 DNA is TGTGCCATCAGTGAGTCGACAGGCCAGCCCCAGCATTTT.

This clone has only a few counts. The gene calls are TRBV11-2 and TRBJ1-6; tentatively, D is TRBD1 (5 bases). V shed 2 bases and J shed 8 bases, with 10 bases lying between them. This CDR3 is built from 14 residues. Germline V lookup: CDR1 SGHAT, CDR2 FQNNGV. The DNA for the CDR3 is TGTGCCAGCAGCTTACAGGGAGCTGATTCACCCCTCCACTTT. It codes for CASSLQGADSPLHF.

This chain joins TRBV30 and TRBJ2-5; 11 bases match TRBD2. The length of the CDR3 is 15 residues. The germline V gene has CDR1 GTSNPN and CDR2 SVGIG (reference sequence). After removal of 4 bases from V and 1 base from J, the junction contained 5 bases not matched to a gene. CDR3 bases: TGTGCCTGGACCCGACTAGCGGGGCCCCAAGAGACCCAGTACTTC. As protein: CAWTRLAGPQETQYF.

V is TRBV5-4 and J is TRBJ2-7; D is unresolved. Germline CDR1 reads SGHNT; CDR2 reads YYREEE (reference sequence). V lost 1 base to trimming and J lost 2 bases, with 13 bases between them. The CDR3 has 15 amino acids. The CDR3 region is CASSLTPDGAYEQYF. As DNA, the CDR3 is TGTGCCAGCAGCTTGACCCCCGACGGAGCCTACGAGCAGTACTTC.

This chain joins TRBV27 and TRBJ1-2, with D possibly TRBD1 on 6 matching bases. The germline V and J ends were trimmed by 5 bases and 5 bases, with 12 bases remaining between them. Germline CDR1 reads MNHEY; CDR2 reads SMNVEV (reference sequence). The CDR3 covers 13 residues. CDR3 in DNA: TGTGCCAGCAGTCCCGAGGGGGGTTATGGCTACACCTTC. Translation gives CASSPEGGYGYTF.

The chain carries TRBV7-8 and TRBJ2-2, with D uncertain. V lost 0 bases and J 8 bases, leaving 4 bases between the germline ends. This CDR3 comprises 12 residues. Germline V gene lookup returns CDR1 SGHVS and CDR2 FQNEAQ. The CDR3 spells CASSLALGELFF. The CDR3 DNA is TGTGCCAGCAGCTTAGCGTTGGGGGAGCTGTTTTTT.

The rearrangement uses TRBV5-1 and TRBJ1-4; TRBD1 matches 9 bases. CDR3 length: 18 amino acids. Per the germline V gene, CDR1 is SGHRS and CDR2 is YFSETQ. Losses at the gene ends were 4 bases for V and 0 bases for J; bases not matched to a gene: 10. The chain's CDR3 is CASSRTGGGLATNEKLFF. CDR3 nucleotide sequence: TGCGCCAGCAGCCGCACAGGGGGCGGATTAGCAACTAATGAAAAACTGTTTTTT.

The chain joins TRBV27 to TRBJ2-1; no reliable D call. The CDR3 is 15 amino acids. Germline V gene lookup returns CDR1 MNHEY and CDR2 SMNVEV (reference sequence). V was clipped by 0 bases and J by 7 bases, with 13 bases between them. The CDR3 here is CASSLSRYRPNEQFF. The CDR3 DNA reads TGTGCCAGCAGTTTATCGAGGTATCGACCGAATGAGCAGTTCTTC.

The chain is built from TRBV6-4 and TRBJ2-1; D gene uncertain. The CDR3 is 16 residues long. The V gene lost 6 bases and the J gene lost 1 base, with 16 bases spanning the gap. Germline CDR1 and CDR2: MRHNA and SNTAGT. This CDR3 is CASSPLSTASYNEQFF. CDR3 sequence (DNA): TGTGCCAGCAGCCCTTTGTCCACAGCATCCTACAATGAGCAGTTCTTC.

The V gene is TRBV18, the J gene TRBJ1-2; D not certain. V was pared by 2 bases and J by 5 bases, with 9 bases between. The germline V gene encodes CDR1 KGHSH and CDR2 LQKENI. This CDR3 has 13 residues. This chain's CDR3 is CASSPEPQYGYTF. In DNA, the CDR3 is TGTGCCAGCTCACCAGAGCCCCAATATGGCTACACCTTC.

CDR3: CSVEVGANEKLFF. The CDR3 bases are TGCAGCGTTGAAGTAGGGGCTAATGAAAAACTGTTTTTT. The rearrangement joins TRBV29-1 to TRBJ1-4; TRBD1 is a possible D gene (5 bases). V was clipped by 1 base and J by 3 bases, with 6 bases between them. Looked up from germline, CDR1 is SQVTM and CDR2 is ANQGSEA. The CDR3 has 13 residues.

The rearrangement uses TRBV5-1 and TRBJ2-1; D is ambiguous. Per germline, CDR1 SGHRS and CDR2 YFSETQ. Trimming left V 1 base short and J 10 bases short, with 6 bases between. The CDR3 contains 11 residues. The CDR3 spells CASSLSGEQFF. The CDR3 DNA reads as TGCGCCAGCAGCTTGTCTGGGGAGCAGTTCTTC.